This T cell receptor beta chain stems from a study of blood T cell repertoires in COVID-19. Sequencing was performed with immunoSEQ multiplex PCR; in TCRdb, only in-frame clones are kept and a portion is missing. The sample holds some 430,000 clones, around 91% seen once. The source of this sequence is a man between 18 and 29 years old who had recovered from COVID-19. The source material was PBMCs or T cells enriched from blood (not recorded which).

This chain's CDR3 is CASSRDRGGSSPLHF. DNA for the CDR3: TGCGCCAGCAGCAGGGACAGGGGTGGAAGTTCACCCCTCCACTTT. The J gene is TRBJ1-6, the V gene TRBV5-1, with 10 bases that match TRBD1. The CDR3 covers 15 residues. Germline CDR1 is SGHRS and CDR2 is YFSETQ. J was trimmed by 9 bases and V by 4 bases; bases with no gene match: 7.